A single sample is the source of the 9 T cell receptor beta chains below, sequenced in a study of CD8 T cells in ankylosing spondylitis. TCRdb re-called the 5' RACE reads through MiXCR, storing one row per CDR3 protein. This table has 250,000 to 400,000 distinct CDR3 sequences, approximately 10% appearing once. Specimen: blood, either unsorted or a sorted T cell fraction (not recorded which). The receptors were gathered from a female donor with ankylosing spondylitis or in good health (not recorded which).

At least ten counts were recorded for this clonotype. This chain connects TRBV20-1 to TRBJ2-7; 9 nucleotides align to TRBD1. Germline CDR1 DFQATT, CDR2 SNEGSKA (reference sequence). The CDR3 extends over 12 amino acids. Trimming removed 6 bases from V and 4 bases from J; junction bases left unmatched: 4. The CDR3 is CSAGQGIYEQYF. In DNA, the CDR3 is TGCAGTGCGGGACAGGGAATTTACGAGCAGTACTTC.

Many counts were recorded for this clonotype. This chain uses TRBV10-2 with TRBJ2-1; D gene uncertain. The CDR3 covers 13 residues. Deletions cut 4 bases from V and 4 bases from J, with 8 bases between. Germline CDR1 WSHSY, CDR2 SAAADI. Here the CDR3 DNA reads TGCGCCAGCAGTGTCGACTGGTACAATGAGCAGTTCTTC. Translated: CASSVDWYNEQFF.

This clonotype was recorded at least ten times. This chain joins TRBV15 and TRBJ1-1; D gene uncertain. Trimming took off 0 bases at V and 3 bases at J, with 5 bases between the two ends. Germline CDR1 reads LNHNV; CDR2 reads YYDKDF (reference sequence). The CDR3 has 13 amino acids. The CDR3 DNA reads as TGTGCCACCAGCAGAGAAAGGTACACTGAAGCTTTCTTT. It translates to CATSRERYTEAFF.

This clonotype showed up many times. The genes are TRBV9 and TRBJ2-1; D assignment may be TRBD1 or TRBD2 (5 bases each). Per the germline V gene, CDR1 is SGDLS and CDR2 is YYNGEE. The V end lost 4 bases, the J end lost 1 base, and 15 bases lay between the germline ends. CDR3 length: 16 amino acids. CDR3 DNA: TGTGCCAGCAGCATCCAGGGACGAGGGTCCTACAATGAGCAGTTCTTC. This gives the protein CASSIQGRGSYNEQFF.

This clonotype was recorded at least ten times. This sequence joins TRBV20-1 and TRBJ2-1, with D perhaps TRBD2 (6 bases). Trimming shortened V by 6 bases and J by 0 bases, and 15 bases separated the two germline ends. CDR3 length equals 15 residues. Germline V gene data show CDR1 as DFQATT and CDR2 as SNEGSKA (reference sequence). CDR3 DNA sequence: TGCAGTGCGGAGGGGACTCCGAGCTCCTACAATGAGCAGTTCTTC. The encoded protein is CSAEGTPSSYNEQFF.

This chain connects TRBV6-1 to TRBJ1-1; TRBD1 might be the D (5 bases). Between the trimmed V and J ends, which lost 5 bases and 5 bases, there was a span of 24 bases. Germline V gene sequence: CDR1 MNHNS, CDR2 SASEGT. This CDR3 has 17 amino acids. The CDR3 loop is CASSRSIYRQRGTEAFF. The CDR3 region has the DNA TGTGCCAGCAGTAGAAGTATATATAGACAGCGAGGGACTGAAGCTTTCTTT.

At least ten counts were recorded for this clonotype. The chain joins TRBV7-2 to TRBJ2-2; D may be TRBD1 (5 bases). Trimming shortened V by 6 bases and J by 3 bases, and 14 bases separated the two germline ends. The germline V gene encodes CDR1 SGHTA and CDR2 FQGNSA. The CDR3 totals 15 residues. As DNA, the CDR3 is TGTGCCAGCAGGGGCGTAGGGGTTCACACCGGGGAGCTGTTTTTT. Translating it yields CASRGVGVHTGELFF.

The chain couples TRBV4-1 to TRBJ2-2, with 12 bases identical to TRBD2. J lost 6 bases, V lost 4 bases, and 15 bases had no gene match. Germline V gene lookup returns CDR1 MGHRA and CDR2 YSYEKL. The CDR3 sequence is 19 residues long. The CDR3: CASSLFGLAGPARSGELFF. The DNA of the CDR3 is TGCGCCAGCAGCCTCTTCGGACTAGCGGGACCCGCCCGGTCCGGGGAGCTGTTTTTT.

This clonotype was seen repeatedly, ten times or more. V gene TRBV5-1 combines with J gene TRBJ2-1; unclear D gene. Deletions cut 0 bases from V and 0 bases from J, with 13 bases between. From germline, CDR1 is SGHRS and CDR2 YFSETQ. CDR3 length: 17 amino acids. The chain's CDR3 is CASSLAELSSSYNEQFF. The DNA for the CDR3 is TGCGCCAGCAGCTTGGCCGAGCTGTCTAGCTCCTACAATGAGCAGTTCTTC.